These 14 T cell receptor beta chains share one sample of origin, sequenced in a study of cytomegalovirus exposure and HLA in healthy donors. PCR was performed using 60 Vbeta and 13 Jbeta primers. Method: immunoSEQ multiplex PCR; TCRdb's copy keeps in-frame clones and lacks some. The profile shows tens of thousands of clones, 72% of them singletons. The specimen sequenced was PBMCs. The receptor set was obtained from a man younger than 45 in good health and CMV-seronegative.

CDR3 DNA: TGTGCCAGCAGCTTATTAACAGATACGCAGTATTTT. Protein sequence: CASSLLTDTQYF. This sequence joins TRBV7-9 and TRBJ2-3; D uncertain. The CDR3 runs 12 residues. The V end was cut by 2 bases, the J end by 3 bases, with 3 bases between. Per germline, CDR1 SEHNR and CDR2 FQNEAQ (reference sequence).

The chain combines TRBV19 with TRBJ1-1; D might be TRBD1 (6 bases). The CDR3 totals 15 residues. V lost 4 bases and J lost 8, with 20 bases in between. Germline V CDR1 and CDR2: LNHDA, SQIVND (reference sequence). CDR3 nucleotides: TGTGCCAGTAGTACTCTACAGGGTTCACCCCCGGAAGCTTTCTTT. Translation gives CASSTLQGSPPEAFF.

The chain recombines TRBV6-1 with TRBJ2-5; 7 bases align to TRBD2. Germline V gives CDR1 MNHNS, CDR2 SASEGT. Trimming cost V 7 bases and J 4 bases; bases outside gene matches: 6. This CDR3 contains 13 residues. The CDR3, as DNA: TGTGCCAGCACGAGCGGGAAGGGAGAGACCCAGTACTTC. Its translation is CASTSGKGETQYF.

The chain has TRBV5-1 and TRBJ2-1; D unresolved. The CDR3 sequence is 14 residues long. V lost 0 bases to trimming and J lost 3 bases, with 7 bases between them. CDR1 and CDR2 (germline): SGHRS, YFSETQ. The CDR3 region is CASSLGADYNEQFF. The DNA for the CDR3 is TGCGCCAGCAGCTTGGGGGCAGACTACAATGAGCAGTTCTTC.

The rearrangement uses TRBV30 and TRBJ2-3; possibly TRBD1 for D (6 bases). Germline V lookup: CDR1 GTSNPN, CDR2 SVGIG (reference sequence). Trimming stripped 2 bases from V and 1 base from J, with 16 bases between. The CDR3 sequence is 16 residues long. CDR3 nucleotide sequence: TGTGCCTGGAGTCCTACCGGGACACAACGCACAGATACGCAGTATTTT. The encoded protein is CAWSPTGTQRTDTQYF.

This clone showed up just once. This rearrangement joins TRBV14 to TRBJ2-3; D possibly corresponds to TRBD2 (6 bases). The V end was cut by 2 bases, the J end by 1 base, with 10 bases between. Germline V gene sequence: CDR1 SGHDN, CDR2 FVKESK. CDR3 length: 15 residues. The CDR3 is CASSQWWEGTDTQYF. In DNA form, the CDR3 reads TGTGCCAGCAGCCAATGGTGGGAGGGCACAGATACGCAGTATTTT.

The chain combines TRBV6-5 with TRBJ1-1, with 8 bases identical to TRBD1. J lost 6 bases, V lost 6 bases, and 9 bases had no gene match. The CDR3 contains 14 residues. CDR1 is MNHEY, CDR2 SVGAGI, per germline. This chain's CDR3 is CASSRTGQGAEAFF. DNA of the CDR3: TGTGCCAGCAGCCGTACCGGACAGGGAGCTGAAGCTTTCTTT.

The chain carries TRBV18 and TRBJ1-4, with D maybe TRBD1 (6 bases). The V end was cut by 2 bases, the J end by 3 bases, with 7 bases between. Germline lookup yields CDR1 KGHSH and CDR2 LQKENI. The CDR3 spans 14 residues. The CDR3 DNA follows: TGTGCCAGCTCACCAAGGGGGTCTAATGAAAAACTGTTTTTT. This sequence encodes CASSPRGSNEKLFF.

The chain recombines TRBV23-1 with TRBJ2-1; 8 bases match TRBD1. TRBV23-1 is recorded as an ORF, its role being uncertain. Trimming took 4 bases from V and 4 from J; bases not matched to a gene: 15. The CDR3 extends over 18 amino acids. As DNA, the CDR3 is TGCGCCAGCAGTCGGGGTGGACAGGGTCCCATGACTTACAATGAGCAGTTCTTC. Translated, it gives CASSRGGQGPMTYNEQFF.

The chain employs TRBV4-2 and TRBJ2-3; 13 bases line up with TRBD2. J gave up 5 bases and V 0 bases, and 2 bases lay outside the gene matches. The germline V gene encodes CDR1 LGHNA and CDR2 YNFKEQ. This CDR3 comprises 16 residues. The DNA of the CDR3 is TGTGCCAGCAGCCAAGAATGGACTAGCGGGAGAGATACGCAGTATTTT. It yields the protein CASSQEWTSGRDTQYF.

This clone was seen a few times. The chain carries TRBV5-6 and TRBJ1-2; 7 nucleotides match TRBD1. The CDR3 runs to 11 residues. The trim removed 3 bases at V and 7 bases at J, leaving 0 bases unmatched. Germline CDR1 and CDR2: SGHDT and YYEEEE. Here the CDR3 reads CASSWDSGYTF. DNA of the CDR3: TGTGCCAGCAGCTGGGACAGTGGCTACACCTTC.

CDR3 nucleotides: TGCAGCGTTGAAGGGACAGTGAACACTGAAGCTTTCTTT. Amino acid sequence: CSVEGTVNTEAFF. V gene TRBV29-1 combines with J gene TRBJ1-1, with a tentative D call TRBD1 (6 bases). The CDR3 is 13 residues long. The germline gives CDR1 SQVTM, CDR2 ANQGSEA. Trimming stripped 1 base from V and 0 bases from J, with 6 bases between.

The gene calls are TRBV5-1 and TRBJ2-1; TRBD1 is a possible D gene (5 bases). Trimming took 4 bases from V and 6 from J, leaving 20 bases between them. CDR3 length: 16 residues. Per germline, CDR1 SGHRS and CDR2 YFSETQ. The CDR3 DNA sequence: TGCGCCAGCAGCCCTGGCCAGGGCTGGGCTACCAATGAGCAGTTCTTC. Translating gives CASSPGQGWATNEQFF.

The CDR3 region has the DNA TGTGCCAGCAGCTTAGAAGGGGGACGGACGACTAGCGGGAGGGCCTACGAGCAGTACTTC. Its translation: CASSLEGGRTTSGRAYEQYF. This chain connects TRBV11-2 to TRBJ2-7; 14 nucleotides line up with TRBD2. Per germline, CDR1 SGHAT and CDR2 FQNNGV. The CDR3 spans 20 residues. V lost 0 bases to trimming and J lost 2 bases; unmatched junction nucleotides: 12.